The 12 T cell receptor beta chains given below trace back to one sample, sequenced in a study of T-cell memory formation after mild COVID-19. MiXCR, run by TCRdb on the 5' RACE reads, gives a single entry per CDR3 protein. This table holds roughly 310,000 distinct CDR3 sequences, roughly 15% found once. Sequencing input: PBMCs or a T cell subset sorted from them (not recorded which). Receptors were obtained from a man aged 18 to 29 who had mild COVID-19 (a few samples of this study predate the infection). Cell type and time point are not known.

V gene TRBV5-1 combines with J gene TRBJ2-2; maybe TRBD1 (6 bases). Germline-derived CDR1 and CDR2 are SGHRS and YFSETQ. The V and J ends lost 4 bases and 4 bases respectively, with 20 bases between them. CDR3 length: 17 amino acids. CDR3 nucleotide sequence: TGCGCCAGCAGCGCGATTCCCTGGGACATGGGCACCGGGGAGCTGTTTTTT. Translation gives CASSAIPWDMGTGELFF.

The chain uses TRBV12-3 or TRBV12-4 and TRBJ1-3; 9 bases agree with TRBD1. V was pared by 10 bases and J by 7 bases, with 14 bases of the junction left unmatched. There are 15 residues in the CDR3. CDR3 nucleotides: TGTGCCACCGGGTCGGGACAGGGCTTTTGGAACACCATATATTTT. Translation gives CATGSGQGFWNTIYF.

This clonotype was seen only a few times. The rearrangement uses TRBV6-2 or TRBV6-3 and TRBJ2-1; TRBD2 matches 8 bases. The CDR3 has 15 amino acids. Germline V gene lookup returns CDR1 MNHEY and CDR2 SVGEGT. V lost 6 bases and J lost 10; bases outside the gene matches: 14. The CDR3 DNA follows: TGTGCCAGCAGCCCCCGTTTTGCGGGGGGTGGGGAGCAGTTCTTC. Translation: CASSPRFAGGGEQFF.

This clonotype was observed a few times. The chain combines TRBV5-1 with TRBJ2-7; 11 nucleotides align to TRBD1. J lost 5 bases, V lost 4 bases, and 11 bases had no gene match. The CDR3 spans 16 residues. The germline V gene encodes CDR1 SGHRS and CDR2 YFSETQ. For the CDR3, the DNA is TGCGCCAGCAGCCCTAACATCGGGACAGGGGGAAACGAGCAGTACTTC. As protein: CASSPNIGTGGNEQYF.

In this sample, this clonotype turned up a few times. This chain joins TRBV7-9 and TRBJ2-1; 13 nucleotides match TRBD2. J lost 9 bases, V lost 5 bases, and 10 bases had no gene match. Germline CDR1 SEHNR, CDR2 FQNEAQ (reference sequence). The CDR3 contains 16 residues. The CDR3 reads CASSPMGLAGRTEQFF. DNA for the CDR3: TGTGCCAGCAGCCCCATGGGACTAGCGGGACGCACTGAGCAGTTCTTC.

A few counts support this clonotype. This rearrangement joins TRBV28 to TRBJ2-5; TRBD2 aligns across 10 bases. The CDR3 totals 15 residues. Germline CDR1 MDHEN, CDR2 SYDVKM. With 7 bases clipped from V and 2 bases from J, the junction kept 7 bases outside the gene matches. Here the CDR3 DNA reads TGTGCCAGCACCCCTAGCGGGGGTTTGCAAGAGACCCAGTACTTC. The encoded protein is CASTPSGGLQETQYF.

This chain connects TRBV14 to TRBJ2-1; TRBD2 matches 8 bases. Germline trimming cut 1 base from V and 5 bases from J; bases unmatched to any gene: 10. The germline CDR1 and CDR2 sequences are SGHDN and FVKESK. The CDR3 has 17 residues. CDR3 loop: CASSQARRTSTDNEQFF. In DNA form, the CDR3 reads TGTGCCAGCAGCCAAGCCCGGAGGACTAGCACCGACAATGAGCAGTTCTTC.

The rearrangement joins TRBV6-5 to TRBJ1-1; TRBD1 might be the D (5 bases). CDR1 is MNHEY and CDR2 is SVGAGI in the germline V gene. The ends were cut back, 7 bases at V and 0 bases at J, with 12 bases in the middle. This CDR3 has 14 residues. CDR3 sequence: CASNPQDLNTEAFF. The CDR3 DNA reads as TGTGCCAGCAACCCACAGGATCTGAACACTGAAGCTTTCTTT.

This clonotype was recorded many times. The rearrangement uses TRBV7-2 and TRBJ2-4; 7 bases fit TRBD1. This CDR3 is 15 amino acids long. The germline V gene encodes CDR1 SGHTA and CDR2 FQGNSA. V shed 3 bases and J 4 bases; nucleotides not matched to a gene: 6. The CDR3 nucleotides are TGTGCCAGCAGCTTCTATGGGACAGAAAAAAACATTCAGTACTTC. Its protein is CASSFYGTEKNIQYF.

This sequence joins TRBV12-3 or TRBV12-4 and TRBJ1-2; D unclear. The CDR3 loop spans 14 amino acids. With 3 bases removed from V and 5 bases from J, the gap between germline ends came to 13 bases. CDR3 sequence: CASSLARTVYGYTF. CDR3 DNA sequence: TGTGCCAGCAGTTTGGCCCGCACGGTGTATGGCTACACCTTC.

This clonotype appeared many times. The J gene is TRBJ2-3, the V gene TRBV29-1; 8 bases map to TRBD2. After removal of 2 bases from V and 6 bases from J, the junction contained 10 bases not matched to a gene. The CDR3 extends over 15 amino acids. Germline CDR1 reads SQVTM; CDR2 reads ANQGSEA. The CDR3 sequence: CSVERAGGASDTQYF. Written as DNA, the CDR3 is TGCAGCGTTGAAAGGGCCGGGGGGGCATCTGATACGCAGTATTTT.

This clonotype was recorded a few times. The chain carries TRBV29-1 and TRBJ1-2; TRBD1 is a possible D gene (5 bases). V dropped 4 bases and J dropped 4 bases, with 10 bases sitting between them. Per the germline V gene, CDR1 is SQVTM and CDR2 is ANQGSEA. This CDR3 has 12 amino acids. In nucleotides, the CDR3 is TGCAGCGTTGCCGGGACGGCCTATGGCTACACCTTC. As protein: CSVAGTAYGYTF.